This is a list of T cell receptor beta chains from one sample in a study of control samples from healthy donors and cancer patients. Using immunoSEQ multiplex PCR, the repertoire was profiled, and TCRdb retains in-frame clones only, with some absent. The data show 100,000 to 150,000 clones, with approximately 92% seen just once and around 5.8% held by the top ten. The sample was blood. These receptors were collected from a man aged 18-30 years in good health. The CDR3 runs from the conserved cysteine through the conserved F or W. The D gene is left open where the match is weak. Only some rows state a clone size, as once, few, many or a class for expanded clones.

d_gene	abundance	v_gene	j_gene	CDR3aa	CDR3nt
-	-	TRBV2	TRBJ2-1	CASARPRGANEQFF	TGTGCCAGCGCCCGCCCCCGGGGGGCCAATGAGCAGTTCTTC
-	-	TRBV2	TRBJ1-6	CASTGTDNSPLHF	TGTGCCAGCACCGGGACGGATAATTCACCCCTCCACTTT
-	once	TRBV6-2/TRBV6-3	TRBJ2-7	CASSYSEGGVSYEQYF	TGTGCCAGCAGTTACTCTGAGGGGGGTGTATCCTACGAGCAGTACTTC
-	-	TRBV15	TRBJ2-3	CATSRDGRPSTDTQYF	TGTGCCACCAGCAGAGATGGCCGACCTAGCACAGATACGCAGTATTTT
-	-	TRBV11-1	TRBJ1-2	CASSLRGLGSNYGYTF	TGTGCCAGCAGCTTAAGAGGTCTGGGGTCTAACTATGGCTACACCTTC
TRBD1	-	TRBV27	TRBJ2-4	CASSPGQGIAKNIQYF	TGTGCCAGCAGCCCCGGACAGGGGATAGCCAAAAACATTCAGTACTTC
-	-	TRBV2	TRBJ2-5	CASSAILGETQYF	TGTGCCAGCAGTGCCATCTTGGGAGAGACCCAGTACTTC
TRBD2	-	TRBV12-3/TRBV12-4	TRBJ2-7	CASSSGLADEQYF	TGTGCCAGCAGTTCCGGACTAGCGGACGAGCAGTACTTC
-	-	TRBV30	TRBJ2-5	CAWRDWETQYF	TGTGCCTGGAGGGATTGGGAGACCCAGTACTTC
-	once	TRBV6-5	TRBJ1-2	CATQDGTRPNYGYTF	TGTGCCACCCAGGATGGGACCCGACCTAACTATGGCTACACCTTC
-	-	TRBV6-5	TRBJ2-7	CASSYTGAAYEQYF	TGTGCCAGCAGTTATACCGGGGCGGCCTACGAGCAGTACTTC
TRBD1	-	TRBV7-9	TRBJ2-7	CASSHGTGPYEQYF	TGTGCCAGCAGCCACGGGACAGGCCCCTACGAGCAGTACTTC
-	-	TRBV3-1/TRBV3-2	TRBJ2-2	CASKGLGYRNTGELFF	TGTGCCAGCAAAGGGTTAGGTTATCGGAACACCGGGGAGCTGTTTTTT
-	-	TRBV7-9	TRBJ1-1	CASSSRGDTEAFF	TGTGCCAGCAGCTCCAGGGGCGACACTGAAGCTTTCTTT
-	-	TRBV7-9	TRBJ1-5	CASSPTGTDYSNQPQHF	TGTGCCAGCAGCCCCACAGGGACGGATTATAGCAATCAGCCCCAGCATTTT
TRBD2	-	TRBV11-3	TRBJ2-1	CASSLGPRGERLFNEQFF	TGTGCCAGCAGCCTAGGTCCCCGGGGGGAAAGACTCTTCAATGAGCAGTTCTTC
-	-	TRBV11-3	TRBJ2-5	CASSAGGPSGLGEETQYF	TGTGCCAGCAGCGCCGGCGGACCTTCGGGACTGGGGGAAGAGACCCAGTACTTC
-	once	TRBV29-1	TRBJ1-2	CSVGGDGGYTF	TGCAGCGTTGGCGGGGATGGTGGCTACACCTTC
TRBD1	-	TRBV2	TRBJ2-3	CASTGRQDTQYF	TGTGCCTCGACAGGGCGTCAAGATACGCAGTATTTT
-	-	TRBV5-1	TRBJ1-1	CASSPDGVNTEAFF	TGCGCCAGCAGCCCCGACGGTGTGAACACTGAAGCTTTCTTT
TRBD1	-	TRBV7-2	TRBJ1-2	CASSYTGQGRVGYTF	TGTGCCAGCAGCTACACGGGACAGGGACGGGTCGGCTACACCTTC
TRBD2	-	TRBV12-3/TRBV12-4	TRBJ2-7	CASRLGGRYEQYF	TGTGCCAGCAGGTTGGGAGGGCGGTACGAGCAGTACTTC
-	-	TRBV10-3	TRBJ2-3	CAISWGADTQYF	TGTGCCATCAGTTGGGGTGCAGATACGCAGTATTTT
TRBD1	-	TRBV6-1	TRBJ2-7	CASSDGQGSYEQYF	TGTGCCAGCAGTGACGGACAGGGGTCCTACGAGCAGTACTTC
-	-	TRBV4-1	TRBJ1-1	CASSPNGWGETTEAFF	TGCGCCAGCAGCCCCAATGGATGGGGAGAGACCACTGAAGCTTTCTTT
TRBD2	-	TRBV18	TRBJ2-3	CASSPPGTSFTDTQYF	TGTGCCAGCTCACCACCAGGGACTAGCTTCACAGATACGCAGTATTTT
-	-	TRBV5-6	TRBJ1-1	CASSLGPRTDSTEAFF	TGTGCCAGCAGCTTGGGGCCCCGTACAGACAGTACTGAAGCTTTCTTT
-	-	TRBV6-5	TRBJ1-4	CASSYNRGLEKLFF	TGTGCCAGCAGTTACAATCGGGGGCTGGAAAAACTGTTTTTT
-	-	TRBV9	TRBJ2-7	CASSVGNGPYEQYF	TGTGCCAGCAGCGTAGGTAACGGGCCCTACGAGCAGTACTTC
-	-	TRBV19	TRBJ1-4	CASRPWDRPNEKLFF	TGTGCCAGTCGCCCTTGGGACCGACCCAATGAAAAACTGTTTTTT
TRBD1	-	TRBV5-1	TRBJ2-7	CASSPGQGTSYEQYF	TGCGCCAGCAGCCCTGGACAGGGGACTTCCTACGAGCAGTACTTC
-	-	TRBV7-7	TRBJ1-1	CASSLNSYTEAFF	TGTGCCAGCAGCTTAAACAGCTACACTGAAGCTTTCTTT
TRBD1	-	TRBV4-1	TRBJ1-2	CASSTRTGIPNYGYTF	TGCGCCAGCAGCACGAGGACAGGGATACCAAACTATGGCTACACCTTC
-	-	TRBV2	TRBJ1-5	CASSVSMGRGNQPQHF	TGTGCCAGCAGTGTCTCGATGGGCCGGGGCAATCAGCCCCAGCATTTT
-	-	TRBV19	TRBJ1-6	CASSVRDPYNSPLHF	TGTGCCAGTAGTGTCCGGGACCCTTATAATTCACCCCTCCACTTT
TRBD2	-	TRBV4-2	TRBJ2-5	CASSQEAGGQETQYF	TGTGCCAGCAGCCAAGAGGCGGGGGGCCAAGAGACCCAGTACTTC
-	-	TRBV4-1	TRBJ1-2	CASSTWMRSTYGYTF	TGCGCCAGCAGCACATGGATGAGGTCTACCTATGGCTACACCTTC
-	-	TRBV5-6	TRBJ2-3	CASSPVGGRADTQYF	TGTGCCAGCAGCCCTGTGGGGGGAAGGGCAGATACGCAGTATTTT
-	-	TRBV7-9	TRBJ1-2	CAILPDQAGTF	TGTGCCATACTCCCCGACCAAGCGGGCACCTTC
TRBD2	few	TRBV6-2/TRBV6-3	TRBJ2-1	CASSFGTSGGNEQFF	TGTGCCAGCAGTTTCGGGACTAGCGGGGGCAATGAGCAGTTCTTC